The sequence of this T cell receptor beta chain was determined in a study of T-cell reconstitution after alpha-beta-depleted transplantation in children. This CDR3 has 14 residues. The germline V and J ends were trimmed by 2 bases and 6 bases, with 11 bases remaining between them. CDR1 is SEHNR, CDR2 FQNEAQ, per germline (reference sequence). Findings and limits, study-wide: Among T cells one year after transplant, newly produced cells accounted for most counts and diversity. Certain patients had high TCRbeta diversity at day 60, and it came from recipient T cells and thymic progenitors that survived.

Notes on this clonotype: As yet, its antigen is unknown.

TCRbeta library construction was performed incorporating unique molecular identifiers. TCRdb re-called the PCR reads with MiXCR, one entry per CDR3 protein. Of a few hundred thousand distinct CDR3 sequences listed, over 40% were seen once; the top ten hold 27%. The receptor was isolated from a girl aged 2-15 years with aplastic anemia, due to receive a stem cell transplant. The chain links TRBV7-9 to TRBJ2-1; D is possibly TRBD2 (5 bases). Source: PBMCs, taken before TCRalphabeta/CD19-depleted stem cell transplant. In nucleotides, the CDR3 is TGTGCCAGCAGCTTAATCGGGAATCGCAATGAGCAGTTCTTC. This sequence encodes CASSLIGNRNEQFF.